This note documents a single T cell receptor (beta chain) sequence. This clonotype was recorded a few times. The antigen it binds to is not known. No clone much larger than this one lies a single base away; base qualities are absent. This sample stems from a study of response to subunit inactivated influenza vaccine (dated by TCRdb to between 2017 and 2018). Looking at the study overall: The study used deep quantitative T cell receptor repertoire profiling to track responses to a trivalent subunit inactivated influenza vaccine.

General findings and caveats noted by the study authors: According to the authors, only a limited number of new T cells may be recruited by each seasonal influenza vaccination.

The method was RT-PCR. TCRdb lists the instrument as Illumina HiSeq 2500. TCRdb redid the processing of the public reads, applying fastp at Q25 and MiXCR, and retained in-frame beta chains. Rows with one shared CDR3 protein collapse into an entry with the most common genes and DNA. The sample table lists roughly 500,000 distinct CDR3 sequences, 16% of them with a count of one. The ten largest clones take up over 2.5% of the sample. The TCR comes from a man in his fifties or sixties who received an inactivated influenza vaccine. Donor details come from another sample of the same person, matched by shared clones. The specimen comprised CD4+ T cells sorted from PBMCs, sampled less than 25 months after vaccination.

The DNA sequence is as follows: TGCGCCAGCAGCCAAGCGGGGGGAAGATACAATGAGCAGTTCTTC. This codes for CASSQAGGRYNEQFF. The V gene is TRBV4-1 and the J gene is TRBJ2-1; TRBD2 aligns with 7 central bases. The germline V gene yields MGHRA for CDR1 and YSYEKL for CDR2. The CDR3 runs 15 residues from the cysteine to the phenylalanine. Kept here is only the CDR3 DNA, which spans 45 bases and is read in frame from base 1. Relative to germline, V is missing 1 base and J is missing 4 bases, with 4 bases of the junction outside any gene match.